Sequencing of this TCR beta chain was carried out in a study of shared clonotypes between healthy human individuals. Study background: Donors, aged 18 to 49, were a couple of women and three men.

Donors, without exception, were Caucasian adults residing in Nashville, Tennessee. Approximately 82 million PBMCs were counted before genomic DNA extraction. Using ten immunoSEQ deep assay plates, investigators sequenced unsorted PBMC DNA. Clones were sequenced by immunoSEQ multiplex PCR, and TCRdb holds only the in-frame ones, with some missing. The sample lists about 500,000 clones, roughly three quarters occurring once. The TCR originated in a woman aged 40 to 50 in good health. Some clones in this sample may be carry-over from other donors' samples. Sequencing used PBMCs.

The CDR3 is CASSGGPGTGQETQYF. Here the CDR3 DNA reads TGCGCCAGCAGCGGGGGGCCGGGGACAGGTCAAGAGACCCAGTACTTC. V gene TRBV5-1 combines with J gene TRBJ2-5; 8 positions match TRBD1. The V gene's germline CDR1 is SGHRS and CDR2 YFSETQ. The CDR3 runs to 16 residues. V lost 4 bases to trimming and J lost 2 bases; unmatched junction nucleotides: 10.